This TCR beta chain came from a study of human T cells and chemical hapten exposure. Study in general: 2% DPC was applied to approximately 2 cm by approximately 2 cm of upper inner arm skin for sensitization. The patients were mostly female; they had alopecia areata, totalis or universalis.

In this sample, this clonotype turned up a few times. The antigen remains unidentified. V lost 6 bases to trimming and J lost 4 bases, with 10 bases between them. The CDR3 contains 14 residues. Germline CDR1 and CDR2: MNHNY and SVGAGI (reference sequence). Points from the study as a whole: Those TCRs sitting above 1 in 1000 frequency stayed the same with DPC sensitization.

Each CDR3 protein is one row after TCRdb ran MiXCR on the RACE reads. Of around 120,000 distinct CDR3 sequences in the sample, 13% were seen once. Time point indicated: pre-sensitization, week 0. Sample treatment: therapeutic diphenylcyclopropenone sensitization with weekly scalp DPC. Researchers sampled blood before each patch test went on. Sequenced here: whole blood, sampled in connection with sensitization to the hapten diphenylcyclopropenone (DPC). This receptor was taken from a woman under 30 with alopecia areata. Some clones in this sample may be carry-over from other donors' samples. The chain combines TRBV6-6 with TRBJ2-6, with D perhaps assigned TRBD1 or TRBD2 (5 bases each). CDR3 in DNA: TGTGCCAGCAGATCAGGGACCGGGGCCAACGTCCTGACTTTC. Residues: CASRSGTGANVLTF.